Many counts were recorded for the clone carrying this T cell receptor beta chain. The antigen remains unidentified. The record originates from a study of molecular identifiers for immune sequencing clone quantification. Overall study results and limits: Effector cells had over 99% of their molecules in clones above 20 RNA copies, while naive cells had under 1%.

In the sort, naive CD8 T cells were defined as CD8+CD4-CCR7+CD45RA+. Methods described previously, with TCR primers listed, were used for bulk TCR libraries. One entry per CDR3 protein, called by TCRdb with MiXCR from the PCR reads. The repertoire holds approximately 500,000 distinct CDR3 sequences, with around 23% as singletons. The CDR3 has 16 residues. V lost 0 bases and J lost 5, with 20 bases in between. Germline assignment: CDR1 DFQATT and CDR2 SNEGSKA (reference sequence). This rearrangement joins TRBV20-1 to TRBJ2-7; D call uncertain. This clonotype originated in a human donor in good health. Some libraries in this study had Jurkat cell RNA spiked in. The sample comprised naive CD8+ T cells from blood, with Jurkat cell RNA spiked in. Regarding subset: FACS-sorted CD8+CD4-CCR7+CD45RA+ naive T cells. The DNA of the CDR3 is TGCAGTGCTAGAGATTTGGGTGGGGAATCAAATGACGAGCAGTACTTC. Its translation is CSARDLGGESNDEQYF.